The present TCR beta chain was sequenced within a study of blood T cell repertoires in COVID-19. Study at large: The origin of the acute and convalescent COVID-19 samples was the United States, Italy and Spain.

Measured with immunoSEQ multiplex PCR; TCRdb has only the in-frame clones, and not every one. The repertoire has fewer than 80,000 clones, around 80% of them found once; the top ten carry 4% to 5.5%. This clone appeared once. This receptor was taken from a human donor in a cohort sampled during active COVID-19. Sequenced: peripheral blood.

This CDR3 is CASSQSTQGNQETQYF. CDR3 DNA: TGTGCCAGCAGCCAAAGTACCCAGGGTAACCAAGAGACCCAGTACTTC. V is TRBV4-2 and J is TRBJ2-5; possibly TRBD1 for D (5 bases). Germline V gene lookup returns CDR1 LGHNA and CDR2 YNFKEQ. Trimming took 2 bases from V and 0 from J, leaving 13 bases between them. This CDR3 spans 16 amino acids.